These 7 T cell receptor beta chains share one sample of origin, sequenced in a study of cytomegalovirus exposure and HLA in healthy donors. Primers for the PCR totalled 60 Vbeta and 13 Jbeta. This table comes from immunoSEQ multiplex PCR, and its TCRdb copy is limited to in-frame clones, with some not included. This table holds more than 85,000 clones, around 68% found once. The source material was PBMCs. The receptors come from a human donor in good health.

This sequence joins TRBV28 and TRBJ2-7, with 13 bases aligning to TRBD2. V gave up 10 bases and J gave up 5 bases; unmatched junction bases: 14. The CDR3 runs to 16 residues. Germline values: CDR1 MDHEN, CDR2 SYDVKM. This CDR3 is CATKYLLAGGSHEQYF. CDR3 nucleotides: TGTGCCACCAAATACCTACTAGCGGGAGGGTCTCACGAGCAGTACTTC.

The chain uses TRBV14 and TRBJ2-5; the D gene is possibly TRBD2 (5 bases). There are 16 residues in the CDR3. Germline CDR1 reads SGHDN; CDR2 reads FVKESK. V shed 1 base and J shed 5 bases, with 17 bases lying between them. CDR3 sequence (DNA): TGTGCCAGCAGCCAAGCCTCCTTCGAGGGCCGGGAGACCCAGTACTTC. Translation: CASSQASFEGRETQYF.

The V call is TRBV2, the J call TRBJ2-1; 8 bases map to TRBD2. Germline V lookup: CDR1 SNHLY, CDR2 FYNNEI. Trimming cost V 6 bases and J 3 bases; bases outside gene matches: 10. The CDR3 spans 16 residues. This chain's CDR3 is CASSPSGSGVYNEQFF. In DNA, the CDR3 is TGTGCCAGCAGCCCGAGCGGGAGTGGAGTCTACAATGAGCAGTTCTTC.

For the CDR3, the DNA is TGTGCCACCACTAGCGGGAGGGCCCGCGAGCAGTACTTC. Translation gives CATTSGRAREQYF. This chain joins TRBV2 and TRBJ2-7; TRBD2 matches 13 bases. Germline assignment: CDR1 SNHLY and CDR2 FYNNEI. V lost 10 bases and J lost 6; bases outside the gene matches: 6. The CDR3 extends over 13 amino acids.

The CDR3 is CASSVGDRDGSGYTF. CDR3 sequence (DNA): TGTGCCAGCAGCGTAGGTGACAGGGACGGCAGTGGCTACACCTTC. The rearrangement uses TRBV9 and TRBJ1-2, with 7 bases fitting TRBD1. CDR3 size: 15 residues. Germline values: CDR1 SGDLS, CDR2 YYNGEE. J lost 7 bases, V lost 0 bases, and 9 bases had no gene match.

CDR3 DNA sequence: TGTGCCAGCAGCTTGCGGGCTGAAGCTTTCTTT. Its protein is CASSLRAEAFF. V gene TRBV5-8 combines with J gene TRBJ1-1, with unresolved D. CDR3 length: 11 residues. Trimming cost V 1 base and J 6 bases, with 4 bases left between them. Germline V gives CDR1 SGHTS, CDR2 YDEGEE.

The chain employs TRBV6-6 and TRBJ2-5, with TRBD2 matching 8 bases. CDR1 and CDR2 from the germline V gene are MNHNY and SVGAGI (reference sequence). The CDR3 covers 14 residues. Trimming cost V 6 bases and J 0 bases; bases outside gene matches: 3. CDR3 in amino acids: CASRGTSYQETQYF. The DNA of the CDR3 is TGTGCCAGCAGAGGGACTAGTTACCAAGAGACCCAGTACTTC.